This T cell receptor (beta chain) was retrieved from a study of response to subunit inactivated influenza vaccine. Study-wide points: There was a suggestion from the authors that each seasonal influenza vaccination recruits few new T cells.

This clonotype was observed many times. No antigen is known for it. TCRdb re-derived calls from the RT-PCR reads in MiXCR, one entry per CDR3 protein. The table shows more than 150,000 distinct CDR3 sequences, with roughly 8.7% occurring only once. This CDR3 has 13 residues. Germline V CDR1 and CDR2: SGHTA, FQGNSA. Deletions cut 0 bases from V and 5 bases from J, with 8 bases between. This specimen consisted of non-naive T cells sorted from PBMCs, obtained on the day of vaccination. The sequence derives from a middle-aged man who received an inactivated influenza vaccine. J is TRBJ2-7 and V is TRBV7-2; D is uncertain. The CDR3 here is CASSLALYHEQYF. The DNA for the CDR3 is TGTGCCAGCAGCTTAGCACTATACCACGAGCAGTACTTC.